These T cell receptor beta chains were read from a single sample in a study of blood T cells in healthy people across ages. Via MiXCR, TCRdb re-called the 5' RACE reads, giving one row per CDR3 protein. The sample includes about 290,000 distinct CDR3 sequences, 25% to 30% seen only once; the top ten take 25% to 30%. The material sequenced was blood. The receptors were sampled from a woman aged 70-85 years in good health. Both conserved end residues are part of each CDR3. D genes are given only for firm matches. The size field is filled for only some rows; it gives once, few, many or a size class.

TRBJ1-2	TRBV5-1	.	.	TGCGCCAGCAGCTTGGCCGGACAAGGGTCTGGCTACACCTTC	CASSLAGQGSGYTF
TRBJ2-5	TRBV7-2	once	.	TGTGCCAGCAGCCCCCAGGGGGGTAGTGAGACCCAGTACTTC	CASSPQGGSETQYF
TRBJ1-5	TRBV12-3/TRBV12-4	.	.	TGTGCCAGCAGTTTAGGAGGGATTCAGCCCCAGCATTTT	CASSLGGIQPQHF
TRBJ2-3	TRBV7-2	.	.	TGTGCCAGCAGCCCTCCACCTCTGGCGGATACGCAGTATTTT	CASSPPPLADTQYF
TRBJ1-3	TRBV20-1	.	.	TGCAGTGCTAGAGATTTGGGGTCTGGAAACACCATATATTTT	CSARDLGSGNTIYF
TRBJ2-7	TRBV6-5	.	.	TGTGCCAGCAGTTACTCCTACGGGGGAGCCTACGAGCAGTACTTC	CASSYSYGGAYEQYF
TRBJ1-1	TRBV19	.	TRBD1	TGTGCCAGCTCACACTCAGGGGGGTCGGCTGAAGCTTTCTTT	CASSHSGGSAEAFF
TRBJ2-5	TRBV5-1	.	.	TGCGCCAGCAGCTTGGACCCTCTCAAGACGGAGACCCAGTACTTC	CASSLDPLKTETQYF
TRBJ2-5	TRBV4-1	few	TRBD2	TGCGCCAGCAGCCAGCGAGCGGGGTTAACTCAAGAGACCCAGTACTTC	CASSQRAGLTQETQYF
TRBJ2-6	TRBV28	few	.	TGTGCCAGCAGTTTATCGTTCTCTGGGGCCAACGTCCTGACTTTC	CASSLSFSGANVLTF
TRBJ2-5	TRBV14	many	.	TGTGCCAGCAGCCAGGGCGCCAGGGGAGAGACCCAGTACTTC	CASSQGARGETQYF
TRBJ2-3	TRBV4-1	many	.	TGCGCCAGCAGCCAAGATGGGAAGGGGGGCACAGATACGCAGTATTTT	CASSQDGKGGTDTQYF
TRBJ2-7	TRBV4-1	many	TRBD2	TGCGCCAGCAGCCAAGTACCGGGACTAGCTTCCTACGAGCAGTACTTC	CASSQVPGLASYEQYF
TRBJ2-2	TRBV7-2	.	TRBD2	TGTGCCAGCATCCGATGGACTAGTCGGACCGGGGAGCTGTTTTTT	CASIRWTSRTGELFF
TRBJ1-4	TRBV4-1	.	TRBD1	TGCGCCAGCAGTCTGACAGGGATGGAAGAAAAACTGTTTTTT	CASSLTGMEEKLFF
TRBJ1-1	TRBV7-3	.	.	TGTGCCAGCAGCGCCGAAGAGGGCACTGAAGCTTTCTTT	CASSAEEGTEAFF
TRBJ2-7	TRBV20-1	few	TRBD1	TGCAGTGCTAGGGGACAGCCAAACTCCTACGAGCAGTACTTC	CSARGQPNSYEQYF
TRBJ1-2	TRBV12-3/TRBV12-4	.	.	TGTGCCAGCAGTTTCGGGGGAACATGGGGCTACACCTTC	CASSFGGTWGYTF
TRBJ1-4	TRBV7-9	.	TRBD1	TGTGCCAGCAGCCTCCAGGCTCAGGGGGGTGAAAAACTGTTTTTT	CASSLQAQGGEKLFF
TRBJ2-2	TRBV20-1	few	TRBD1	TGCAGTGCTACTCCTACCGGGACAGGTCGGGAGCTGTTTTTT	CSATPTGTGRELFF
TRBJ2-5	TRBV4-1	many	TRBD2	TGCGCCAGCAGCCAAGCGGGAGGCGGGGAGACCCAGTACTTC	CASSQAGGGETQYF
TRBJ2-7	TRBV19	.	.	TGTGCCAGTAGTACCTCGGTGTCCTACGAGCAGTACTTC	CASSTSVSYEQYF
TRBJ2-2	TRBV5-1	.	TRBD1	TGCGCCAGCAGCTTGCAGGGGGCGCGAAACACCGGGGAGCTGTTTTTT	CASSLQGARNTGELFF
TRBJ2-5	TRBV12-3/TRBV12-4	.	TRBD1	TGTGCCAGCAGCCCCGGGACAGGGGGCGTAGAGACCCAGTACTTC	CASSPGTGGVETQYF
TRBJ1-2	TRBV11-2	.	.	TGTGCCAGCAGCAAGACGGAGAACCGGGATGGCTACACCTTC	CASSKTENRDGYTF
TRBJ2-1	TRBV19	.	.	TGTGCCAGTAGTATAAGGGGCGGGAACAATGAGCAGTTCTTC	CASSIRGGNNEQFF
TRBJ2-1	TRBV7-9	.	TRBD2	TGTGCCAGCAGCTTAAGCGGGAGGGTTTACAATGAGCAGTTCTTC	CASSLSGRVYNEQFF
TRBJ2-5	TRBV12-3/TRBV12-4	once	.	TGTGCCAGCAGTTTCGACTCCCTTGGTGGCGAAGAGACCCAGTACTTC	CASSFDSLGGEETQYF
TRBJ2-5	TRBV7-7	.	.	TGTGCTAGCAGCTATGACAGACAAGAGACCCAGTACTTC	CASSYDRQETQYF
TRBJ2-1	TRBV12-3/TRBV12-4	.	TRBD2	TGTGCCAGCAGGGTAGCGGGGATAAACAATGAGCAGTTCTTC	CASRVAGINNEQFF
TRBJ1-2	TRBV5-1	.	TRBD1	TGCGCCAGCAGCGTCGGGACAGATGGCTGCACCTTC	CASSVGTDGCTF
TRBJ1-1	TRBV20-1	.	.	TGCAGTGCTAGAGACCAAGGGACGCCCCGGGAGGCTTTCTTT	CSARDQGTPREAFF
TRBJ2-5	TRBV7-2	few	.	TGTGCCAGCAGCACAAAGAGAGCTGGGGAAGAGACCCAGTACTTC	CASSTKRAGEETQYF
TRBJ2-7	TRBV20-1	few	TRBD2	TGCAGTGCTTATCTAGCGGGAGTATCCTACGAGCAGTACTTC	CSAYLAGVSYEQYF
TRBJ2-1	TRBV27	.	.	TGTGCCAGCAGCCTCTATGCGGGTAATGAGCAGTTCTTC	CASSLYAGNEQFF
TRBJ2-1	TRBV29-1	many	TRBD1	TGCAGCGTTGTTTCTTACGACAGGGGTGAGCAGTTCTTC	CSVVSYDRGEQFF
TRBJ2-3	TRBV12-3/TRBV12-4	.	TRBD1	TGTGCCAGCAGTTCGACACAGGGGGATACGCAGTATTTT	CASSSTQGDTQYF
TRBJ1-5	TRBV20-1	.	.	TGCAGTGCTAGAGATGTGTCGAGAGAGCGGCAGCCCCAGCATTTT	CSARDVSRERQPQHF
TRBJ2-2	TRBV5-5	.	.	TGTGCCAGCAGCTTGGGGCGGGGTGATGGCGGGGAGCTGTTTTTT	CASSLGRGDGGELFF
TRBJ2-3	TRBV6-5	few	.	TGTGCCAGCAGTTACTCGAGGCAGACCACAGATACGCAGTATTTT	CASSYSRQTTDTQYF
TRBJ2-3	TRBV20-1	.	TRBD1	TGCAGTGCTATCGGGGACAGCGCCACAGATACGCAGTATTTT	CSAIGDSATDTQYF
TRBJ2-1	TRBV20-1	.	.	TGCAGTGCTAGAGATAGGATATCTGGTAGGAATGAGCAGTTCTTC	CSARDRISGRNEQFF
TRBJ2-5	TRBV27	many	TRBD2	TGTGCCAGCAGCCCAAGCGGGAGGAAGACCCAGTACTTC	CASSPSGRKTQYF
TRBJ2-2	TRBV10-3	.	.	TGTGCCATCAGTTTTCTCGGGGAGCTGTTTTTT	CAISFLGELFF
TRBJ1-2	TRBV5-6	.	.	TGTGCCAGCAGCTTACCCGGGACGAATGATGGCTACACCTTC	CASSLPGTNDGYTF
TRBJ2-4	TRBV20-1	.	.	TGCAGTGCTTTCTACACAGGTCGAAACATTCAGTACTTC	CSAFYTGRNIQYF
TRBJ2-7	TRBV20-1	.	.	TGCAGTGCTAGAGATAAAGCTTCCTACGAGCAGTACTTC	CSARDKASYEQYF
TRBJ2-5	TRBV12-3/TRBV12-4	few	TRBD1	TGTGCCAGCAGTTTAGGGACAGGGCGACAAGAGACCCAGTACTTC	CASSLGTGRQETQYF
TRBJ2-7	TRBV29-1	many	.	TGCAGCGTTGAAGACTACAACGAGCAGTACTTC	CSVEDYNEQYF
TRBJ1-1	TRBV15	few	.	TGTGCCACCAGCAGAGATTTGGGCGGGCAGACGAACACTGAAGCTTTCTTT	CATSRDLGGQTNTEAFF
TRBJ2-3	TRBV5-1	.	.	TGCGCCAGCAGCTTGGAGGGCAGATACACAGATACGCAGTATTTT	CASSLEGRYTDTQYF